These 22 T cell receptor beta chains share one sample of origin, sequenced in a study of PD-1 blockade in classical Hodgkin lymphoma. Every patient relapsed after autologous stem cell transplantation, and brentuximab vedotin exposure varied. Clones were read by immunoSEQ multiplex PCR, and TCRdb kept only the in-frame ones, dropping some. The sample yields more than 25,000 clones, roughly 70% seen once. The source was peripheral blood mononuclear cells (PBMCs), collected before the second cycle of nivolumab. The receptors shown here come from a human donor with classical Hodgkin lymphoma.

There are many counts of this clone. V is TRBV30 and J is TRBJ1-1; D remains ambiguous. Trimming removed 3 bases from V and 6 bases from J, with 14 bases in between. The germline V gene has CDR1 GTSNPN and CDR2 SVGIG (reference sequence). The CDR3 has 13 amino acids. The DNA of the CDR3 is TGTGCCTGGAGCGCCTCACAAAATGCTGAAGCTTTCTTT. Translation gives CAWSASQNAEAFF.

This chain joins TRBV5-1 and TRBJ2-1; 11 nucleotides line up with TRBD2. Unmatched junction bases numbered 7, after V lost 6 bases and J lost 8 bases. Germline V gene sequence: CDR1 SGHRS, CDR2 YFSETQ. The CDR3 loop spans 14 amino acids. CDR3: CASTPGTSGDEQFF. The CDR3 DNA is TGCGCCAGCACCCCCGGGACTAGCGGCGATGAGCAGTTCTTC.

This CDR3 is CASSLRSGTGVVAGNTIYF. The CDR3 DNA follows: TGTGCCAGCAGCTTACGTTCCGGGACAGGGGTCGTAGCAGGAAACACCATATATTTT. This chain links TRBV7-2 with TRBJ1-3; the match to TRBD1 covers 10 bases. The trim removed 2 bases at V and 4 bases at J, leaving 14 bases unmatched. The CDR3 is 19 amino acids. The germline V gene has CDR1 SGHTA and CDR2 FQGNSA.

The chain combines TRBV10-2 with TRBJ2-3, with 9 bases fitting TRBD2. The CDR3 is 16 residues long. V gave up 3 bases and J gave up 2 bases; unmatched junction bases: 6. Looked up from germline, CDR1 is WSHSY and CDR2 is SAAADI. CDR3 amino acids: CASSERSGSITDTQYF. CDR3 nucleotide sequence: TGCGCCAGCAGTGAACGTAGCGGGAGTATCACAGATACGCAGTATTTT.

In nucleotides, the CDR3 is TGTGCCAGCAGCTTAAGTATGGCGGTCTCCTACAATGAGCAGTTCTTC. Its translation: CASSLSMAVSYNEQFF. The genes are TRBV7-2 and TRBJ2-1; D is undetermined. This CDR3 comprises 16 residues. With 2 bases removed from V and 0 bases from J, the gap between germline ends came to 11 bases. The germline V gene encodes CDR1 SGHTA and CDR2 FQGNSA. Full variable domain (outside the CDR3, taken from reference TRBV7-2 and TRBJ2-1): GAGVSQSPSNKVTEKGKDVELRCDPISGHTALYWYRQSLGQGLEFLIYFQGNSAPDKSGLPSDRFSAERTGGSVSTLTIQRTQQEDSAVYLCASSLSMAVSYNEQFFGPGTRLTVL.

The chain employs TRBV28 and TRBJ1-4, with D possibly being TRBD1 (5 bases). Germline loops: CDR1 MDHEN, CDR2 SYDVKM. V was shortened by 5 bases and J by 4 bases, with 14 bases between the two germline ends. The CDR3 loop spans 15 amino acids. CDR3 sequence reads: CASSLTGLDNEKLFF. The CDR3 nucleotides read TGTGCCAGCAGTCTAACGGGACTGGATAATGAAAAACTGTTTTTT.

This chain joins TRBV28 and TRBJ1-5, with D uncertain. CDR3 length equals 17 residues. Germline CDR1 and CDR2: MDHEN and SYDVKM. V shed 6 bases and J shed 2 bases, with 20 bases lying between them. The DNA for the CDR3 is TGTGCCAGCAGCCCCCCCTTTGGTGGGCCTGGCAATCAGCCCCAGCATTTT. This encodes CASSPPFGGPGNQPQHF.

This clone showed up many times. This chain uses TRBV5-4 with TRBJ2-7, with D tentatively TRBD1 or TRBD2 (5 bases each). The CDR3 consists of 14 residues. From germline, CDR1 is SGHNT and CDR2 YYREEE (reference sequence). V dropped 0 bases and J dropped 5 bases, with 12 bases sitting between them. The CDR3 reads CASSLVAGSNEQYF. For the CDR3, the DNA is TGTGCCAGCAGCTTGGTAGCAGGGAGTAACGAGCAGTACTTC.

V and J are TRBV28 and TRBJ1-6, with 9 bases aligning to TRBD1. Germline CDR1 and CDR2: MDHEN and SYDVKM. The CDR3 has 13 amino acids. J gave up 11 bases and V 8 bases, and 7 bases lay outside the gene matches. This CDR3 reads CASWGTGHPPLHF. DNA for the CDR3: TGTGCCAGCTGGGGGACAGGGCATCCACCCCTCCACTTT.

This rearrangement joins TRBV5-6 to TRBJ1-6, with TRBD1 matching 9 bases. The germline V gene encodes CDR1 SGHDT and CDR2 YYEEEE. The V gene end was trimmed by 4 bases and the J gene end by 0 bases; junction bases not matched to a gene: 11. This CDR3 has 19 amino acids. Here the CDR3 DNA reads TGTGCCAGCAGCCCTGGACAGGGGCGCCCTAGCTCCTATAATTCACCCCTCCACTTT. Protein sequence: CASSPGQGRPSSYNSPLHF.

CDR3 residues: CASSSGLAGANEQFF. DNA for the CDR3: TGCGCCAGCAGCTCCGGCCTAGCGGGAGCCAATGAGCAGTTCTTC. The chain combines TRBV5-1 with TRBJ2-1; 10 nucleotides agree with TRBD2. The CDR3 runs to 15 residues. Germline CDR1 reads SGHRS; CDR2 reads YFSETQ. Trimming took 3 bases from V and 6 from J; bases not matched to a gene: 6.

As DNA, the CDR3 is TGTGCCAGCAGCCAAGGAGCCAGCGCTAACTATGGCTACACCTTC. Amino acid sequence: CASSQGASANYGYTF. The J gene is TRBJ1-2, the V gene TRBV14, with D unresolved. V lost 1 base to trimming and J lost 0 bases, with 9 bases between them. The CDR3 totals 15 residues. Germline V gene data show CDR1 as SGHDN and CDR2 as FVKESK.

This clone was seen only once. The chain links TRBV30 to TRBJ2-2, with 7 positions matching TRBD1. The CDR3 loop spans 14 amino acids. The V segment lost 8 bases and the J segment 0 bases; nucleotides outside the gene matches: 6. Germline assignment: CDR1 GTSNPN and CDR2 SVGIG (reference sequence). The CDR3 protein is CAGKGTANTGELFF. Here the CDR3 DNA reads TGTGCCGGGAAAGGGACAGCGAACACCGGGGAGCTGTTTTTT.

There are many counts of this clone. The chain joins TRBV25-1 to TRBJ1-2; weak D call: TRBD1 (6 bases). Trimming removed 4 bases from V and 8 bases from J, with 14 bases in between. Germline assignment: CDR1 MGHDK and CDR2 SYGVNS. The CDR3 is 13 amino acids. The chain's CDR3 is CASSVGGGFGYTF. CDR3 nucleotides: TGTGCCAGCAGTGTAGGAGGGGGATTCGGCTACACCTTC.

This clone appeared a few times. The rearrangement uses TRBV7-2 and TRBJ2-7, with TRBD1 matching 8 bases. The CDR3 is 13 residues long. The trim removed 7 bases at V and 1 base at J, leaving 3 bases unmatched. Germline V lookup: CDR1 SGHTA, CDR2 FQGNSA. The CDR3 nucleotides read TGTGCCAGCAACGACAGGGGATCCTACGAGCAGTACTTC. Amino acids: CASNDRGSYEQYF.

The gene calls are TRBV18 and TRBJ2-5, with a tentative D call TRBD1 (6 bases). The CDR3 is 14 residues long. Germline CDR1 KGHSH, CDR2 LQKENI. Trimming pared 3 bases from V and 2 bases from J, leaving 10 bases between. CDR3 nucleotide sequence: TGTGCCAGCTCACCGAGGACAGAACAAGAGACCCAGTACTTC. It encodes CASSPRTEQETQYF.

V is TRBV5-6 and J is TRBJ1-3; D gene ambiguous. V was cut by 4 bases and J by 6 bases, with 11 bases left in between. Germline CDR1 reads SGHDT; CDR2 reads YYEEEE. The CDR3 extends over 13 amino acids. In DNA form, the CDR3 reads TGTGCCAGCAGCCACATCCTTGAAAACACCATATATTTT. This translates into CASSHILENTIYF.

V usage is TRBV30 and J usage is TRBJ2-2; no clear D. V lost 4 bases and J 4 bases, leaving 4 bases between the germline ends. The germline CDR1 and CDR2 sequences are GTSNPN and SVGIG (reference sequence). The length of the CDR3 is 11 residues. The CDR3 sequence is CAWTRTGELFF. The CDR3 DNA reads TGTGCCTGGACCCGCACCGGGGAGCTGTTTTTT.

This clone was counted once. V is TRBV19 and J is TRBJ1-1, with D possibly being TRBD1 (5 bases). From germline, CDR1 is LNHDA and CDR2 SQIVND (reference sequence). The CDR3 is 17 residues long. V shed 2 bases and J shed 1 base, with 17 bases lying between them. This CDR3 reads CASSIRGADLGNTEAFF. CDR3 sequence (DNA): TGTGCCAGTAGTATACGGGGCGCGGATTTGGGGAACACTGAAGCTTTCTTT.

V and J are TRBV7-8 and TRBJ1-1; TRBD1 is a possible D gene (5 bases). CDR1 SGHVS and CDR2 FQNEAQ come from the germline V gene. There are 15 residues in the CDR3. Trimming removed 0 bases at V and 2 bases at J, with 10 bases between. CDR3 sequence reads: CASSLAWGPNTEAFF. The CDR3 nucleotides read TGTGCCAGCAGCTTAGCTTGGGGACCTAACACTGAAGCTTTCTTT.

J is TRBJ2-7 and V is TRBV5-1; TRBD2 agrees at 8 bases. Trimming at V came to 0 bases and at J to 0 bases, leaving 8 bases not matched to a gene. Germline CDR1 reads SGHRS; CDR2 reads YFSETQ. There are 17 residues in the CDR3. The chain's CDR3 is CASSLGYLAGYSYEQYF. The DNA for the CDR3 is TGCGCCAGCAGCTTGGGGTACCTAGCGGGCTACTCCTACGAGCAGTACTTC.

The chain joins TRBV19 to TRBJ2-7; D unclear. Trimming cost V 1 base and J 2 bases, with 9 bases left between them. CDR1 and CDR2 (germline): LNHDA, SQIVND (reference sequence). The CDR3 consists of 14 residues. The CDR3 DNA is TGTGCCAGTAGTATAGCCCTTACACCCTACGAGCAGTACTTC. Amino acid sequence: CASSIALTPYEQYF.